Below are 5 T cell receptor beta chains sequenced from a single sample in a study of T cell responses to AZD1222 COVID-19 vaccine. This table comes from immunoSEQ multiplex PCR, and its TCRdb copy is limited to in-frame clones, with some not included. The sample yields 150,000 to 160,000 clones, around 85% seen once. The input for sequencing was peripheral blood, taken on day 0 of MenACWY control vaccination. These receptors were obtained from an adult in good health.

This rearrangement joins TRBV14 to TRBJ2-5; 7 bases match TRBD1. The junction had 9 bases not matched to a gene; V was cut back by 0 bases and J by 2 bases. The germline gives CDR1 SGHDN, CDR2 FVKESK. CDR3 length: 17 amino acids. The CDR3 region is CASSQDSGRGIQETQYF. The CDR3 nucleotides are TGTGCCAGCAGCCAAGATTCAGGCAGGGGGATTCAAGAGACCCAGTACTTC.

This chain joins TRBV27 and TRBJ2-6, with D uncertain. V was clipped by 5 bases and J by 2 bases, with 1 base between them. The CDR3 totals 12 residues. Germline lookup yields CDR1 MNHEY and CDR2 SMNVEV (reference sequence). CDR3 residues: CASSPGANVLTF. As DNA, the CDR3 is TGTGCCAGCAGTCCTGGGGCCAACGTCCTGACTTTC.

The V gene is TRBV5-4, the J gene TRBJ1-1; D is uncertain. The CDR3 contains 12 residues. CDR1 is SGHNT, CDR2 YYREEE, per germline (reference sequence). V was trimmed by 4 bases and J by 6 bases, leaving 10 bases between them. The CDR3 loop reads CASSPQNSEAFF. The CDR3, as DNA: TGTGCCAGCAGCCCTCAGAATTCTGAAGCTTTCTTT.

The chain carries TRBV5-4 and TRBJ1-2; D possibly corresponds to TRBD1 (5 bases). V was shortened by 4 bases and J by 2 bases, with 12 bases between the two germline ends. From germline, CDR1 is SGHNT and CDR2 YYREEE (reference sequence). This CDR3 is built from 14 residues. In DNA form, the CDR3 reads TGTGCCAGCAGCCAGGGACGGGCAAACTATGGCTACACCTTC. This sequence encodes CASSQGRANYGYTF.

The V call is TRBV5-6, the J call TRBJ2-1; TRBD1 or TRBD2 may be the D gene (6 bases each). V was shortened by 3 bases and J by 0 bases, with 13 bases between the two germline ends. The CDR3 has 16 residues. Germline V lookup: CDR1 SGHDT, CDR2 YYEEEE. CDR3 protein: CASSSGDIYSYNEQFF. CDR3 sequence (DNA): TGTGCCAGCAGCTCGGGGGACATATACTCCTACAATGAGCAGTTCTTC. Drawing the rest from reference TRBV5-6 and TRBJ2-1, the complete variable domain is DAGVTQSPTHLIKTRGQQVTLRCSPKSGHDTVSWYQQALGQGPQFIFQYYEEEERQRGNFPDRFSGHQFPNYSSELNVNALLLGDSALYLCASSSGDIYSYNEQFFGPGTRLTVL.